This is a list of T cell receptor beta chains from one sample in a study of CXCR3-negative and CXCR3-positive naive CD8 T cells. TCRdb re-analyzed the 5' RACE reads; it lists each CDR3 protein once, without DNA. Its table lists about 150,000 distinct CDR3 sequences. Sequenced material: naive CXCR3+ CD8+ T cells from blood. All receptors come from a human donor in good health. Some clones in this sample may be carry-over from other donors' samples. The CDR3 runs from the conserved cysteine through the conserved F or W.

V gene: TRBV20-1; J gene: TRBJ2-7; CDR3 protein: CSASDLAGDIYEQYF
V gene: TRBV15; J gene: TRBJ2-3; CDR3 protein: CATSRAGNQDTQYF
V gene: TRBV12-3/TRBV12-4; J gene: TRBJ2-7; CDR3 protein: CASSLGRALSYEQYF
V gene: TRBV29-1; J gene: TRBJ1-2; CDR3 protein: CSVEVGGGETYGYTF
V gene: TRBV4-3; J gene: TRBJ1-2; CDR3 protein: CASSPWMNSNYGYTF
V gene: TRBV20-1; J gene: TRBJ2-1; CDR3 protein: CSASRVSSGVSSYNEQFF
V gene: TRBV4-3; J gene: TRBJ2-3; CDR3 protein: CASSQDLAGGSDTQYF
V gene: TRBV28; J gene: TRBJ1-4; CDR3 protein: CASRNLGLGLDEKLFF
V gene: TRBV7-9; J gene: TRBJ2-7; CDR3 protein: CASSLAWGDSLIEQYF
V gene: TRBV7-9; J gene: TRBJ2-1; CDR3 protein: CASSLSWNNEQFF
V gene: TRBV10-1; J gene: TRBJ1-1; CDR3 protein: CAILQGGDTEAFF
V gene: TRBV29-1; J gene: TRBJ2-7; CDR3 protein: CSVEDRAGHGGNEQYF
V gene: TRBV9; J gene: TRBJ2-7; CDR3 protein: CASSAWVEGYYEQYF
V gene: TRBV12-3/TRBV12-4; J gene: TRBJ2-1; CDR3 protein: CASSPTSGGAVEQFF
V gene: TRBV6-6; J gene: TRBJ1-2; CDR3 protein: CASSYSLESSYGYTF
V gene: TRBV29-1; J gene: TRBJ1-2; CDR3 protein: CSVDDGTAPKLANYGYTF
V gene: TRBV29-1; J gene: TRBJ2-7; CDR3 protein: CSVLTGNYEQYF
V gene: TRBV7-9; J gene: TRBJ1-5; CDR3 protein: CASSSTSQGGNQPQHF
V gene: TRBV13; J gene: TRBJ2-7; CDR3 protein: CASSIGRAYEQYF
V gene: TRBV27; J gene: TRBJ2-1; CDR3 protein: CASGGTPLSYNEQFF
V gene: TRBV9; J gene: TRBJ2-2; CDR3 protein: CASSVDSGGPNTGELFF
V gene: TRBV14; J gene: TRBJ2-5; CDR3 protein: CASSQGLGLHQYQETQYF
V gene: TRBV13; J gene: TRBJ1-3; CDR3 protein: CASSSLDLGGNTIYF
V gene: TRBV5-5; J gene: TRBJ2-2; CDR3 protein: CASSFGPGNPGELFF
V gene: TRBV29-1; J gene: TRBJ2-5; CDR3 protein: CSVLGLVFQETQYF
V gene: TRBV7-9; J gene: TRBJ2-7; CDR3 protein: CASSLAVYEQYF
V gene: TRBV27; J gene: TRBJ2-6; CDR3 protein: CASSQVGGGVAGANVLTF
V gene: TRBV11-3; J gene: TRBJ1-1; CDR3 protein: CASSPRGQGMVTEAFF
V gene: TRBV20-1; J gene: TRBJ2-7; CDR3 protein: CSAREGQTGLEQYF
V gene: TRBV7-9; J gene: TRBJ2-2; CDR3 protein: CASRTGGYATGELFF
V gene: TRBV30; J gene: TRBJ2-5; CDR3 protein: CAWSGDNQETQYF
V gene: TRBV6-5; J gene: TRBJ1-5; CDR3 protein: CASSPTGWNSNQPQHF
V gene: TRBV7-9; J gene: TRBJ2-7; CDR3 protein: CASSLPSSYEQYF
V gene: TRBV4-3; J gene: TRBJ2-3; CDR3 protein: CASSQDAEEDTQYF
V gene: TRBV7-9; J gene: TRBJ2-3; CDR3 protein: CASSPELTDTQYF
V gene: TRBV21-1; J gene: TRBJ2-7; CDR3 protein: CASSKGGLAYEQYF
V gene: TRBV15; J gene: TRBJ2-7; CDR3 protein: CATSRDDLAGSVDEQYF
V gene: TRBV7-7; J gene: TRBJ2-2; CDR3 protein: CASSSSGHARNTGELFF
V gene: TRBV5-1; J gene: TRBJ1-5; CDR3 protein: CASSDGQSNQPQHF
V gene: TRBV6-6; J gene: TRBJ1-1; CDR3 protein: CASSYDRGLDTEAFF
V gene: TRBV28; J gene: TRBJ2-7; CDR3 protein: CASSFGGAKGDYEQYF
V gene: TRBV27; J gene: TRBJ2-2; CDR3 protein: CASRRGRNTGELFF
V gene: TRBV10-2; J gene: TRBJ2-5; CDR3 protein: CASSEGQVIGTQYF
V gene: TRBV29-1; J gene: TRBJ2-7; CDR3 protein: CSVQKHGSSYEQYF
V gene: TRBV4-3; J gene: TRBJ2-1; CDR3 protein: CASSQDQQGGYNEQFF
V gene: TRBV4-1; J gene: TRBJ2-3; CDR3 protein: CASSQDQQDTDTQYF
V gene: TRBV3-1; J gene: TRBJ2-1; CDR3 protein: CASSPRDGYNEQFF
V gene: TRBV29-1; J gene: TRBJ2-2; CDR3 protein: CSATPTGSRGELFF
V gene: TRBV2; J gene: TRBJ2-3; CDR3 protein: CASSGAGVSTDTQYF
V gene: TRBV4-2; J gene: TRBJ2-1; CDR3 protein: CASSQRIGDYNEQFF
V gene: TRBV15; J gene: TRBJ2-2; CDR3 protein: CATSAGQTNTGELFF
V gene: TRBV7-2; J gene: TRBJ2-2; CDR3 protein: CASSLTHTGELFF